These T cell receptor beta chains were read from a single sample in a study of cytomegalovirus exposure and HLA in healthy donors. Libraries were prepared by immunoSEQ multiplex PCR; TCRdb keeps only in-frame clonotypes and omits some of them. The sample holds 250,000 to 350,000 clones, over 75% seen once. Input material: PBMCs. The receptors originated from a man under 40 in good health and CMV-seronegative. Both conserved end residues are part of each CDR3. The D gene is left open where the match is weak. Clone size is shown for a subset of rows, as once, few, many or a class of expanded clone.

TRBJ2-5	NA	TRBD2	TRBV7-2	TGTGCCAGCAGCTCGACGGTACTAGCGCGAGAGACCCAGTACTTC	CASSSTVLARETQYF
TRBJ2-7	NA	TRBD1	TRBV5-4	TGTGCCAGCAGCCAGGGGGCCTACGAGCAGTACTTC	CASSQGAYEQYF
TRBJ2-3	NA	NA	TRBV11-2	TGTGCCAGCAGCTTCCCTATAGTAGCCCAAACAGATACGCAGTATTTT	CASSFPIVAQTDTQYF
TRBJ1-4	NA	TRBD1	TRBV9	TGTGCCAGCAGCGACTCCGGGACAGGGCGGGAAAAACTGTTTTTT	CASSDSGTGREKLFF
TRBJ2-5	NA	TRBD2	TRBV4-2	TGTGCCAGCAGCCAAGATTGGTCTAGCGGGTCCCAAGAGACCCAGTACTTC	CASSQDWSSGSQETQYF
TRBJ1-1	once	NA	TRBV5-1	TGCGCCAGCAGCTTGGTGGGGGGTGAGGCTTTCTTT	CASSLVGGEAFF
TRBJ2-2	NA	TRBD1	TRBV6-1	TGTGCCAGCACCCGACAGGGGGATTCCACCGGGGAGCTGTTTTTT	CASTRQGDSTGELFF
TRBJ2-2	NA	NA	TRBV6-5	TGTGCCAGCAGTCGCATTTTCAGGAACACCGGGGAGCTGTTTTTT	CASSRIFRNTGELFF
TRBJ1-3	NA	NA	TRBV7-6	TGTGCCAGCAGCTTAGAGGGGGTCGACACCATATATTTT	CASSLEGVDTIYF
TRBJ1-1	NA	TRBD1	TRBV28	TGTGCCAGCCCCGACCGACAGGGGGCCCACACTGAAGCTTTCTTT	CASPDRQGAHTEAFF
TRBJ2-7	NA	NA	TRBV6-5	TGTGCCAGCAGAGTAGCGGACGTGACCTACGAGCAGTACTTC	CASRVADVTYEQYF